This is a list of T cell receptor beta chains from one sample in a study of T-cell reconstitution after alpha-beta-depleted transplantation in children. TCRdb called the PCR reads again in MiXCR, with one record for every CDR3 protein. The profile shows approximately 230,000 distinct CDR3 sequences, roughly 25% of them singletons. This specimen consisted of PBMCs, mostly from graft donor cells, obtained 360 days after TCRalphabeta/CD19-depleted stem cell transplant. The receptors were sampled from a female patient between 2 and 15 years old who had a stem cell transplant for congenital amegakaryocytic thrombocytopenia, so the T cells may come from the graft donor. The CDR3 runs from the conserved cysteine through the conserved F or W. A D gene is named only where the DNA matches it firmly. Clone size is stated in some rows and not others, as once, few, many or a class when expanded.

CDR3	DNA	D	J	length	V	size
CASSLAGTRYEQFF	TGCGCCAGCAGCTTGGCCGGGACTAGATATGAGCAGTTCTTC	TRBD2	TRBJ2-1	14	TRBV5-1	once
CASSLTGTGRGDTQYF	TGTGCCAGCAGTTTAACCGGGACAGGGAGGGGGGATACGCAGTATTTT	TRBD1	TRBJ2-3	16	TRBV12-3/TRBV12-4	few
CASSWDSTNSPLHF	TGTGCCAGCAGTTGGGACAGCACTAATTCACCCCTCCACTTT	TRBD1	TRBJ1-6	14	TRBV6-5	NA
CSAVVAKNIQYF	TGCAGTGCGGTCGTTGCCAAAAACATTCAGTACTTC	NA	TRBJ2-4	12	TRBV20-1	few
CASSLLTGGPGPALYNEQFF	TGTGCCAGCAGCTTATTGACGGGGGGCCCAGGTCCAGCATTATACAATGAGCAGTTCTTC	NA	TRBJ2-1	20	TRBV11-2	NA
CSAFESLTDYEQYF	TGCAGTGCATTTGAATCCCTCACAGACTACGAGCAGTACTTC	NA	TRBJ2-7	14	TRBV20-1	NA
CASSFSPAGGSYEQYF	TGTGCCAGCAGCTTTTCTCCAGCGGGAGGGAGCTACGAGCAGTACTTC	TRBD2	TRBJ2-7	16	TRBV7-2	few
CSARLLTMNTGELFF	TGCAGTGCTAGACTGTTGACAATGAACACCGGGGAGCTGTTTTTT	NA	TRBJ2-2	15	TRBV20-1	NA
CASSLVGLAGTSGELFF	TGTGCCAGCAGTTTAGTGGGCCTAGCCGGAACCTCCGGGGAGCTGTTTTTT	NA	TRBJ2-2	17	TRBV28	NA
CASSQAGPKQYF	TGCGCCAGCAGCCAAGCAGGTCCGAAGCAGTACTTC	NA	TRBJ2-7	12	TRBV4-3	few
CASSLTGVYEKLFF	TGTGCCAGCAGCTTGACAGGGGTTTATGAAAAACTGTTTTTT	TRBD1	TRBJ1-4	14	TRBV28	NA
CASSFEASGGSQETQYF	TGTGCCAGCAGTTTTGAGGCTAGCGGGGGGAGTCAAGAGACCCAGTACTTC	TRBD2	TRBJ2-5	17	TRBV28	NA
CASTIHQSSYNEQFF	TGCGCCAGCACCATCCATCAGAGCTCCTACAATGAGCAGTTCTTC	NA	TRBJ2-1	15	TRBV5-1	few
CASSQGTPGGETQYF	TGTGCCAGCAGCCAAGGGACACCCGGGGGAGAGACCCAGTACTTC	NA	TRBJ2-5	15	TRBV3-1	NA
CASSQAIGQPQHF	TGCGCCAGCAGCCAAGCTATTGGGCAGCCCCAGCATTTT	NA	TRBJ1-5	13	TRBV4-1	NA
CASSLDAGRAFF	TGTGCCAGCAGCTTAGATGCAGGGAGAGCTTTCTTT	NA	TRBJ1-1	12	TRBV7-9	few
CASSADSETEAFF	TGTGCCAGCAGCGCAGACAGTGAGACTGAAGCTTTCTTT	NA	TRBJ1-1	13	TRBV9	many
CASSVGGLAGNEQFF	TGTGCCAGCAGCGTAGGGGGTCTAGCGGGAAATGAGCAGTTCTTC	TRBD2	TRBJ2-1	15	TRBV9	many
CASSLRVVPREQYF	TGTGCCAGCAGTTTAAGAGTGGTTCCTCGGGAGCAGTACTTC	NA	TRBJ2-7	14	TRBV12-3/TRBV12-4	few
CASSQDPGLVGTQYF	TGTGCCAGCAGCCAAGATCCGGGCCTTGTTGGGACCCAGTACTTC	NA	TRBJ2-5	15	TRBV6-1	many
CASSLMDRDYNEQFF	TGCGCCAGCAGCTTGATGGACAGGGACTACAATGAGCAGTTCTTC	TRBD1	TRBJ2-1	15	TRBV5-1	NA
CASSYHGQEVTDTQYF	TGTGCCAGCAGTTACCACGGGCAGGAGGTGACAGATACGCAGTATTTT	NA	TRBJ2-3	16	TRBV6-5	once
CASSGPFTGTGGIEQFF	TGTGCCAGCAGCGGGCCCTTCACCGGGACAGGGGGAATTGAGCAGTTCTTC	TRBD1	TRBJ2-1	17	TRBV5-4	few